These T cell receptor beta chains were read from a single sample in a study of T-cell reconstitution after alpha-beta-depleted transplantation in children. TCRdb redid the calling of the PCR reads with MiXCR, one entry per CDR3 protein. The table includes about a million distinct CDR3 sequences, 25% to 35% detected once. The starting material was PBMCs, mostly from graft donor cells, obtained 360 days after TCRalphabeta/CD19-depleted stem cell transplant. The receptors were gathered from a boy younger than two who had a stem cell transplant for SCID, so the T cells may come from the graft donor. Each CDR3 is given with its conserved first and last residue. A D gene is named only where the DNA matches it firmly. Some rows mark clone size as missing; the rest say once, few, many or name a class of expanded clone.

v_gene: TRBV4-2
j_gene: TRBJ1-5
abundance: -
d_gene: TRBD1
CDR3nt: TGTGCCAGCAGGAGGGAGGGACAGGGATTGGATCAGCCCCAGCATTTT
CDR3aa: CASRREGQGLDQPQHF

v_gene: TRBV19
j_gene: TRBJ2-2
abundance: -
d_gene: TRBD1
CDR3nt: TGTGCCACCTCATACAGGGGGCGGCACACCGGGGAGCTGTTTTTT
CDR3aa: CATSYRGRHTGELFF

v_gene: TRBV5-1
j_gene: TRBJ1-1
abundance: few
d_gene: TRBD1
CDR3nt: TGCGCCAGCAGCTCGACAGGGGGGCTGGGTACTGAAGCTTTCTTT
CDR3aa: CASSSTGGLGTEAFF

v_gene: TRBV6-5
j_gene: TRBJ2-7
abundance: few
d_gene: TRBD1
CDR3nt: TGTGCCAGCAGTTCGGTACGACAGGGGGCCTACGAGCAGTACTTC
CDR3aa: CASSSVRQGAYEQYF

v_gene: TRBV5-1
j_gene: TRBJ2-7
abundance: once
d_gene: TRBD1
CDR3nt: TGCGCCAGCAGCTTCGGGACAGGGAGCCACGAGCAGTACTTC
CDR3aa: CASSFGTGSHEQYF

v_gene: TRBV12-3/TRBV12-4
j_gene: TRBJ2-2
abundance: -
d_gene: -
CDR3nt: TGTGCCAGCAGTTCGTCATGGGGGTGGACCGGGGAGCTGTTTTTT
CDR3aa: CASSSSWGWTGELFF

v_gene: TRBV20-1
j_gene: TRBJ2-1
abundance: -
d_gene: TRBD2
CDR3nt: TGCAGTGCGCCTCGGGGTCTAGCGGGAATCGAGCAGTTCTTC
CDR3aa: CSAPRGLAGIEQFF

v_gene: TRBV27
j_gene: TRBJ2-3
abundance: -
d_gene: -
CDR3nt: TGTGCCAGCAGCTTAAGGTGGGGCGCGGGTGTGAGCACAGATACGCAGTATTTT
CDR3aa: CASSLRWGAGVSTDTQYF

v_gene: TRBV20-1
j_gene: TRBJ2-1
abundance: many
d_gene: TRBD2
CDR3nt: TGCAGTGCTAGAGCTCTAGCGGGGGGACTCTCCTACAATGAGCAGTTCTTC
CDR3aa: CSARALAGGLSYNEQFF

v_gene: TRBV15
j_gene: TRBJ1-1
abundance: -
d_gene: -
CDR3nt: TGTGCCACCAGCCATGGGAGAGACACTGAAGCTTTCTTT
CDR3aa: CATSHGRDTEAFF

v_gene: TRBV5-1
j_gene: TRBJ2-3
abundance: -
d_gene: TRBD2
CDR3nt: TGCGCCAGCAGCTTCAAACTAGCGGTGGGGGGCACAGATACGCAGTATTTT
CDR3aa: CASSFKLAVGGTDTQYF

v_gene: TRBV20-1
j_gene: TRBJ2-3
abundance: few
d_gene: -
CDR3nt: TGCAGTGCTAGAGAGGACGCCCCTCCGCAGTATTTT
CDR3aa: CSAREDAPPQYF

v_gene: TRBV18
j_gene: TRBJ2-7
abundance: -
d_gene: TRBD1
CDR3nt: TGTGCCAGCTCAAGACAGGGGGCCCATTACGAGCAGTACTTC
CDR3aa: CASSRQGAHYEQYF

v_gene: TRBV3-1
j_gene: TRBJ2-5
abundance: -
d_gene: TRBD2
CDR3nt: TGTGCCAGCAGCCCCAGTCTAGCGGGGGCCCAAGAGACCCAGTACTTC
CDR3aa: CASSPSLAGAQETQYF

v_gene: TRBV9
j_gene: TRBJ2-2
abundance: -
d_gene: -
CDR3nt: TGTGCCAGCAGCGTAAGACAGGGGAGGGCCGGGGAGCTGTTTTTT
CDR3aa: CASSVRQGRAGELFF

v_gene: TRBV12-3/TRBV12-4
j_gene: TRBJ1-5
abundance: -
d_gene: -
CDR3nt: TGTGCCAGCAGAATTCGGGGGGATCAGCCCCAGCATTTT
CDR3aa: CASRIRGDQPQHF

v_gene: TRBV20-1
j_gene: TRBJ1-5
abundance: few
d_gene: -
CDR3nt: TGCAGTGCTAGAGATGTAGTACAGGACCACACTTACAATCAGCCCCAGCATTTT
CDR3aa: CSARDVVQDHTYNQPQHF

v_gene: TRBV10-3
j_gene: TRBJ2-7
abundance: -
d_gene: -
CDR3nt: TGTGCCATCAGTGAGCCTTCGATAAGCTACGAGCAGTACTTC
CDR3aa: CAISEPSISYEQYF

v_gene: TRBV20-1
j_gene: TRBJ1-4
abundance: few
d_gene: -
CDR3nt: TGCAGTGCTAGGGTGGGGGTCGACGAAAAACTGTTTTTT
CDR3aa: CSARVGVDEKLFF

v_gene: TRBV12-3/TRBV12-4
j_gene: TRBJ2-2
abundance: -
d_gene: -
CDR3nt: TGTGCCAGCAGTTGGGGGCCTCACACCGGGGAGCTGTTTTTT
CDR3aa: CASSWGPHTGELFF

v_gene: TRBV11-2
j_gene: TRBJ1-3
abundance: few
d_gene: -
CDR3nt: TGTGCCAGCAGCTTAGAGGGGACGACTGGAAACACCATATATTTT
CDR3aa: CASSLEGTTGNTIYF

v_gene: TRBV13
j_gene: TRBJ2-1
abundance: -
d_gene: TRBD1
CDR3nt: TGTGCCAGCAGCCCCCGACAGGGGGCTCGTACGTACTACTCTAACAATGAGCAGTTCTTC
CDR3aa: CASSPRQGARTYYSNNEQFF

v_gene: TRBV11-2
j_gene: TRBJ2-1
abundance: -
d_gene: -
CDR3nt: TGTGCCAGCAGCCCACGTTGGGGAGACTACAATGAGCAGTTCTTC
CDR3aa: CASSPRWGDYNEQFF

v_gene: TRBV20-1
j_gene: TRBJ1-5
abundance: few
d_gene: -
CDR3nt: TGCAGTGCTAGAGAATCGTGGGAATTTGGCCAGCCCCAGCATTTT
CDR3aa: CSARESWEFGQPQHF

v_gene: TRBV20-1
j_gene: TRBJ2-3
abundance: -
d_gene: -
CDR3nt: TGCAGTGCTCGATATGGCGGGGGCTTCGGGGATACGCAGTATTTT
CDR3aa: CSARYGGGFGDTQYF

v_gene: TRBV5-1
j_gene: TRBJ1-1
abundance: many
d_gene: -
CDR3nt: TGCGCCAGCAGCTTCTGGTCGTACACTGAAGCTTTCTTT
CDR3aa: CASSFWSYTEAFF

v_gene: TRBV25-1
j_gene: TRBJ2-7
abundance: -
d_gene: -
CDR3nt: TGTGCCAGCAGTGAATACTGGGACGCGAGCTCCTACGAGCAGTACTTC
CDR3aa: CASSEYWDASSYEQYF

v_gene: TRBV5-1
j_gene: TRBJ2-3
abundance: -
d_gene: -
CDR3nt: TGCGCCAGCAGCACCCCGTGGGGGGGGGGCTTGACAGATACGCAGTATTTT
CDR3aa: CASSTPWGGGLTDTQYF

v_gene: TRBV7-2
j_gene: TRBJ2-5
abundance: few
d_gene: -
CDR3nt: TGTGCCAGCAGCCCACGGCGCGGGTGGACCCAGTACTTC
CDR3aa: CASSPRRGWTQYF

v_gene: TRBV3-1
j_gene: TRBJ2-1
abundance: many
d_gene: TRBD2
CDR3nt: TGTGCCAGCAGCCAAGATGGGACTAGCGGGTCCTACAATGAGCAGTTCTTC
CDR3aa: CASSQDGTSGSYNEQFF

v_gene: TRBV20-1
j_gene: TRBJ2-1
abundance: -
d_gene: -
CDR3nt: TGCAGTGCTAGCGGGCAGGGAGACCACAATGAGCAGTTCTTC
CDR3aa: CSASGQGDHNEQFF

v_gene: TRBV2
j_gene: TRBJ2-5
abundance: -
d_gene: TRBD2
CDR3nt: TGTGCCAGCAGCGTTAGACTAGCAGAGACCCAGTACTTC
CDR3aa: CASSVRLAETQYF

v_gene: TRBV20-1
j_gene: TRBJ2-7
abundance: -
d_gene: -
CDR3nt: TGCAGTACTGCAGCCTTGACTAGAACCTACGAGCAGTACTTC
CDR3aa: CSTAALTRTYEQYF

v_gene: TRBV5-1
j_gene: TRBJ2-6
abundance: -
d_gene: -
CDR3nt: TGCGCCAGCAGCACGGGGGCAGCTGGGGCCAACGTCCTGACTTTC
CDR3aa: CASSTGAAGANVLTF

v_gene: TRBV6-5
j_gene: TRBJ2-3
abundance: -
d_gene: -
CDR3nt: TGTGCCAGCAGTTACATCGGGGGCGTGGATACGCAGTATTTT
CDR3aa: CASSYIGGVDTQYF

v_gene: TRBV7-2
j_gene: TRBJ2-2
abundance: few
d_gene: -
CDR3nt: TGTGCCAGCAGCCCCCGGACACCGAACACCGGGGAGCTGTTTTTT
CDR3aa: CASSPRTPNTGELFF

v_gene: TRBV6-1
j_gene: TRBJ2-1
abundance: few
d_gene: TRBD2
CDR3nt: TGTGCCAGCGGAAATTTGGCTAGCGGGGTTTATGAGCAGTTCTTC
CDR3aa: CASGNLASGVYEQFF

v_gene: TRBV24-1
j_gene: TRBJ1-1
abundance: -
d_gene: TRBD1
CDR3nt: TGTGCCACCAGTGACATACAGGGGGGGGACATACCGAACACTGAAGCTTTCTTT
CDR3aa: CATSDIQGGDIPNTEAFF

v_gene: TRBV3-1
j_gene: TRBJ2-1
abundance: -
d_gene: TRBD2
CDR3nt: TGTGCCAGCAGCCACTTTAGCGGGGGGCGGAACAATGAGCAGTTCTTC
CDR3aa: CASSHFSGGRNNEQFF

v_gene: TRBV7-9
j_gene: TRBJ2-1
abundance: -
d_gene: -
CDR3nt: TGTGCCAGCAGCTTGGCTGGGGGAGTAGGTGAGCAGTTCTTC
CDR3aa: CASSLAGGVGEQFF

v_gene: TRBV7-9
j_gene: TRBJ2-7
abundance: few
d_gene: TRBD1
CDR3nt: TGTGCCAGCAGCTTATCCATCAGGGGGACCTACGAGCAGTACTTC
CDR3aa: CASSLSIRGTYEQYF

v_gene: TRBV20-1
j_gene: TRBJ1-2
abundance: -
d_gene: -
CDR3nt: TGCAGTGGGGAACATTTCACTAACTATGGCTACACCTTC
CDR3aa: CSGEHFTNYGYTF

v_gene: TRBV7-8
j_gene: TRBJ2-4
abundance: -
d_gene: -
CDR3nt: TGTGCCAGCAGCTTAGGCCCCACAGCCGCCAAAAACATTCAGTACTTC
CDR3aa: CASSLGPTAAKNIQYF

v_gene: TRBV20-1
j_gene: TRBJ2-4
abundance: -
d_gene: TRBD2
CDR3nt: TGCAGTGCCGTGCGGGGGGAGGTCGGTAACATTCAGTACTTC
CDR3aa: CSAVRGEVGNIQYF

v_gene: TRBV13
j_gene: TRBJ2-7
abundance: -
d_gene: TRBD1
CDR3nt: TGTGCCAGCAGCTTCGGACAGGGTGAAAACGAGCAGTACTTC
CDR3aa: CASSFGQGENEQYF

v_gene: TRBV6-1
j_gene: TRBJ1-1
abundance: few
d_gene: -
CDR3nt: TGTGCCAGCAGAAGTGTAGGGGGGGCCGAAGCTTTCTTT
CDR3aa: CASRSVGGAEAFF

v_gene: TRBV5-1
j_gene: TRBJ1-1
abundance: few
d_gene: -
CDR3nt: TGCGCCAGCGGGGTCATGAACACTGAAGCTTTCTTT
CDR3aa: CASGVMNTEAFF

v_gene: TRBV7-2
j_gene: TRBJ1-1
abundance: few
d_gene: -
CDR3nt: TGTGCCAGCAGCTTAGGAGGTCCGACGAACACTGAAGCTTTCTTT
CDR3aa: CASSLGGPTNTEAFF

v_gene: TRBV27
j_gene: TRBJ1-2
abundance: -
d_gene: TRBD1
CDR3nt: TGTGCCAGCAGCCCCACGGACAGGGTGAGGGGCTACACCTTC
CDR3aa: CASSPTDRVRGYTF

v_gene: TRBV7-2
j_gene: TRBJ2-7
abundance: -
d_gene: -
CDR3nt: TGTGCCAGCAGCTTAGGGGCGGAACCCTACGAGCAGTACTTC
CDR3aa: CASSLGAEPYEQYF

v_gene: TRBV10-3
j_gene: TRBJ2-2
abundance: -
d_gene: -
CDR3nt: TGTGCCATCAGGGAGACAGCGAACACCGGGGAGCTGTTTTTT
CDR3aa: CAIRETANTGELFF

v_gene: TRBV20-1
j_gene: TRBJ2-3
abundance: -
d_gene: TRBD2
CDR3nt: TGCAGTGCTAGACTGGCTAGCGGGGTGAAAGATACGCAGTATTTT
CDR3aa: CSARLASGVKDTQYF

v_gene: TRBV27
j_gene: TRBJ2-3
abundance: few
d_gene: TRBD1
CDR3nt: TGTGCCAGCACCTCAAGGGGGACAGGGGGCACAGATACGCAGTATTTT
CDR3aa: CASTSRGTGGTDTQYF

v_gene: TRBV5-1
j_gene: TRBJ1-1
abundance: many
d_gene: -
CDR3nt: TGCGCCAGCAGCCTTGGGAGTGGGACTGAAGCTTTCTTT
CDR3aa: CASSLGSGTEAFF

v_gene: TRBV25-1
j_gene: TRBJ1-1
abundance: -
d_gene: TRBD1
CDR3nt: TGTGCCAGCGCCGACAGGGAAGGAGGCTATCCTGAAGCTTTCTTT
CDR3aa: CASADREGGYPEAFF

v_gene: TRBV9
j_gene: TRBJ1-3
abundance: few
d_gene: TRBD1
CDR3nt: TGTGCCAGCAGCGTAGGACAGGGAGGAGGAAACACCATATATTTT
CDR3aa: CASSVGQGGGNTIYF